What follows describes a single TCR beta chain. Its antigen is still unknown. This CDR3 contains 17 residues. V shed 4 bases, J shed 4 bases, and the junction held 6 bases outside the gene matches. Germline values: CDR1 MNHNS, CDR2 SASEGT. Libraries of TCR beta came from iRepertoire HTBI primers plus Arm-PCR of CDR3 regions. MiXCR, run by TCRdb on the multiplex PCR reads, gives a single entry per CDR3 protein. The data show around 460,000 distinct CDR3 sequences, with about 15% seen just once and roughly 15% held by the top ten. This sample's time point: newly diagnosed GD, antithyroid drugs for less than 3 months. There was RNA extracted from PBMCs, and the TCR library was made from it. Those enrolled as patients came out of an endocrinology department in Xi'an, China. Staff drew roughly 9 milliliters of peripheral blood into EDTA tubes. These data are taken from a study of regulatory T cells in long-lasting Graves disease.

Regarding the study as a whole: Favored usage of TRBV28, TRBJ1-2 and TRBJ2-5 was recorded in persistent disease.

These same data were also listed under a study on T cells in Graves' hyperthyroidism and ophthalmopathy. In that study: HTBI primers were the set used in a first-round RT-PCR of the TCR CDR3.

V gene TRBV6-1 combines with J gene TRBJ2-1; TRBD2 matches at 14 bases. The input for sequencing was peripheral blood mononuclear cells (PBMCs), taken at new diagnosis, from a patient treated with antithyroid drugs. This TCR derives from a woman between 50 and 59 years old with Graves disease. CDR3 bases: TGTGCCAGCAGTGGGGGACTAGCGGGAGACCTTTACAATGAGCAGTTCTTC. Translating it yields CASSGGLAGDLYNEQFF.